The entry below describes one T cell receptor beta chain. Its cognate antigen is unknown. This sample is part of a study of immune evolution from preneoplasia to lung adenocarcinoma. Study results and limitations: Later-stage lesions seemingly showed higher T cell density and diversity than normal lung. From normal lung to invasive adenocarcinoma, top clone frequencies appeared to decrease.

Germline trimming cut 6 bases from V and 4 bases from J; bases unmatched to any gene: 6. The germline gives CDR1 SGHRS, CDR2 YFSETQ. The CDR3 has 14 residues. This table comes from immunoSEQ multiplex PCR, and its TCRdb copy is limited to in-frame clones, with some not included. Seen here are 3,500 to 5,000 clones, about nine tenths observed once, and the top ten hold 6.5% to 8%. The V gene is TRBV5-1, the J gene TRBJ1-4, with 7 positions matching TRBD1. Sequenced input: FFPE minimally invasive lung adenocarcinoma tissue. The clonotype comes from a donor older than 65 with lung adenocarcinoma. The CDR3 sequence: CASTEGAINEKLFF. Here the CDR3 DNA reads TGCGCCAGCACCGAGGGGGCGATTAATGAAAAACTGTTTTTT. Filled out from reference TRBV5-1 and TRBJ1-4, the complete variable domain reads KAGVTQTPRYLIKTRGQQVTLSCSPISGHRSVSWYQQTPGQGLQFLFEYFSETQRNKGNFPGRFSGRQFSNSRSEMNVSTLELGDSALYLCASTEGAINEKLFFGSGTQLSVL.